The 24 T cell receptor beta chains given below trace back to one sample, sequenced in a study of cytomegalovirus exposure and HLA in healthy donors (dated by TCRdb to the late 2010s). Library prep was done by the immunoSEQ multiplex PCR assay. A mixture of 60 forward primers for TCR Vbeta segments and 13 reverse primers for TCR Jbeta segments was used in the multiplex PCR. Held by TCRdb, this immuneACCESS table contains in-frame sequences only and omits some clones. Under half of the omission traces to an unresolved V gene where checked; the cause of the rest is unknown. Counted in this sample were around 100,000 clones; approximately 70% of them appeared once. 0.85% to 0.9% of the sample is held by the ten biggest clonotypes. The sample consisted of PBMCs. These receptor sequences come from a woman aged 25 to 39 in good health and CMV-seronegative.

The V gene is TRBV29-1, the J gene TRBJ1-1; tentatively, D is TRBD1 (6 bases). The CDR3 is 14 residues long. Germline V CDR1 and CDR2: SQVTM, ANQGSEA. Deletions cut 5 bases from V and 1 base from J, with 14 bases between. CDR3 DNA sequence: TGCAGCGTTCCTACTGTACAGGGGAACACTGAAGCTTTCTTT. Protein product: CSVPTVQGNTEAFF.

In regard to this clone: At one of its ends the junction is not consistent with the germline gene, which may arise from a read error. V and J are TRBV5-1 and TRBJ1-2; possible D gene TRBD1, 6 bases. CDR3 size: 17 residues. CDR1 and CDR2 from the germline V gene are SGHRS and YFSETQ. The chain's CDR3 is CTSSLWTAGSTNYGYTF. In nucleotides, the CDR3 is TGCACCAGCAGCTTGTGGACAGCTGGAAGTACTAACTATGGCTACACCTTC. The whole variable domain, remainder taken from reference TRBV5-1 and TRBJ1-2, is KAGVTQTPRYLIKTRGQQVTLSCSPISGHRSVSWYQQTPGQGLQFLFEYFSETQRNKGNFPGRFSGRQFSNSRSEMNVSTLELGDSALYLCTSSLWTAGSTNYGYTFGSGTRLTVV.

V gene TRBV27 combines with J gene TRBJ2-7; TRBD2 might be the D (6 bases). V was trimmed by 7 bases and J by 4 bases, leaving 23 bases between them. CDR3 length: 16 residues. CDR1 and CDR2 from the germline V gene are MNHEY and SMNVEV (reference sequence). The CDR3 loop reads CASTNNGGRRLYEQYF. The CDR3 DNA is TGTGCCAGCACCAACAATGGGGGGAGGAGACTTTACGAGCAGTACTTC.

The CDR3 loop reads CAWMYGANTGELFF. In DNA form, the CDR3 reads TGTGCCTGGATGTACGGGGCGAACACCGGGGAGCTGTTTTTT. The V gene is TRBV30, the J gene TRBJ2-2; weak D call: TRBD2 (5 bases). Germline V gene lookup returns CDR1 GTSNPN and CDR2 SVGIG (reference sequence). V was trimmed by 4 bases and J by 0 bases, leaving 9 bases between them. This CDR3 spans 14 amino acids.

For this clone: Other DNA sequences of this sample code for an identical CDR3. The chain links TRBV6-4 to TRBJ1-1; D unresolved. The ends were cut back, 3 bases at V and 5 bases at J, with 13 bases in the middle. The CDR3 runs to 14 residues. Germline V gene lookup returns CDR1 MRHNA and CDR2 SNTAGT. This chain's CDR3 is CASSDSVGSTEAFF. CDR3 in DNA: TGTGCCAGCAGTGATTCGGTGGGGAGTACTGAAGCTTTCTTT.

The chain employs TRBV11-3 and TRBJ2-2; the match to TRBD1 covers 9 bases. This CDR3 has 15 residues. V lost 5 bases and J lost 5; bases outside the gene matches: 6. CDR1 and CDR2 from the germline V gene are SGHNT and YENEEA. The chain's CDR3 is CASSLQGASTGELFF. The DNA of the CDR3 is TGTGCCAGCAGCCTACAGGGGGCGTCGACCGGGGAGCTGTTTTTT.

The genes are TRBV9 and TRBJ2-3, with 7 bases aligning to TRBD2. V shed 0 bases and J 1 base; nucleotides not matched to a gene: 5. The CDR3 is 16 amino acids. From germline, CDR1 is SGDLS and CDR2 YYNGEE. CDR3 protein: CASSVDLAVGTDTQYF. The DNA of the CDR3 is TGTGCCAGCAGCGTAGACCTAGCGGTGGGCACAGATACGCAGTATTTT.

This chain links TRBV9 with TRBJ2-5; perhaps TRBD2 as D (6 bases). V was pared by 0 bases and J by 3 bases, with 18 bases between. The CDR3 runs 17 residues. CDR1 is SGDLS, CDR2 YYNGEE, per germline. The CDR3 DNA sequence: TGTGCCAGCAGCGTAGACGTGGGGACTTTGGTTAAAGAGACCCAGTACTTC. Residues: CASSVDVGTLVKETQYF.

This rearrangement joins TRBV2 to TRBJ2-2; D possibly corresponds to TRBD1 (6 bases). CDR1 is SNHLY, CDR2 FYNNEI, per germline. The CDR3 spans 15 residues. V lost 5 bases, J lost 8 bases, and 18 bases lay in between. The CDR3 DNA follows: TGTGCCAGCAGTCCCCTGGGGGCCGGAGCGGGGGAGCTGTTTTTT. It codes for CASSPLGAGAGELFF. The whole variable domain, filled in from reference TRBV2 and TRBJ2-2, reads EPEVTQTPSHQVTQMGQEVILRCVPISNHLYFYWYRQILGQKVEFLVSFYNNEISEKSEIFDDQFSVERPDGSNFTLKIRSTKLEDSAMYFCASSPLGAGAGELFFGEGSRLTVL.

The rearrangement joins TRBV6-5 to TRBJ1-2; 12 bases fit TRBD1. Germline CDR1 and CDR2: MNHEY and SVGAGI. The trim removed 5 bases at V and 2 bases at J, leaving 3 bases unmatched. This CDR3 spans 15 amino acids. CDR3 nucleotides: TGTGCCAGCAGTCCCGGGACAGGGGGCAACTATGGCTACACCTTC. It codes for CASSPGTGGNYGYTF.

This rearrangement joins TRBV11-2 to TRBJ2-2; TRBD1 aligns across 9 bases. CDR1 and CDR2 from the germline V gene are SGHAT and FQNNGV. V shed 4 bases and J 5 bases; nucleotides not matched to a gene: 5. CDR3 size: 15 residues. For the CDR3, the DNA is TGTGCCAGCAGCTCCCCCGACAGGGGGACCGGGGAGCTGTTTTTT. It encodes CASSSPDRGTGELFF.

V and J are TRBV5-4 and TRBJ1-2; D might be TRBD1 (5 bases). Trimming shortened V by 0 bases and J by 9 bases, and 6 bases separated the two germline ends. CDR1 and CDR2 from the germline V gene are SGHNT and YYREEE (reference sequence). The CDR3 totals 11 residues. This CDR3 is CASSLGQSYTF. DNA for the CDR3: TGTGCCAGCAGCTTGGGACAGAGCTACACCTTC.

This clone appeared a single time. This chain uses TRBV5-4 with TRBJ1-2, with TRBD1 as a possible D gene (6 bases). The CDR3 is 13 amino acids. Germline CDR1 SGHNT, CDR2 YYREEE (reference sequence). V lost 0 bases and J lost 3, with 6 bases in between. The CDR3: CASSLDRDYGYTF. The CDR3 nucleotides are TGTGCCAGCAGCTTGGACAGGGACTATGGCTACACCTTC.

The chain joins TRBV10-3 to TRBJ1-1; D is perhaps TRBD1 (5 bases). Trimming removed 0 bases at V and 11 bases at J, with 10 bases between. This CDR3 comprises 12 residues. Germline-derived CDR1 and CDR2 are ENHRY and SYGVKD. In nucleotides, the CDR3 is TGTGCCATCAGTGAGTCAGGGGAGGACGCTTTCTTT. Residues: CAISESGEDAFF.

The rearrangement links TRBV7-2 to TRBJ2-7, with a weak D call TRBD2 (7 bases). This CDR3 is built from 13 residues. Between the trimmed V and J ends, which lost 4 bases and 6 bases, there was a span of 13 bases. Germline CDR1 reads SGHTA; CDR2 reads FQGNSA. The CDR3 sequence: CASSSLGGAEQYF. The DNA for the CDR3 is TGTGCCAGCAGCTCGCTAGGGGGGGCCGAGCAGTACTTC.

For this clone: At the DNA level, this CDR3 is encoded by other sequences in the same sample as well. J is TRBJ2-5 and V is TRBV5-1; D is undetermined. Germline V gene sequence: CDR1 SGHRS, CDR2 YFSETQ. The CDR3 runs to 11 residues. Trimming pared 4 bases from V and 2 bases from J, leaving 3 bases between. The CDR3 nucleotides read TGCGCCAGCAGCCTGCAAGAGACCCAGTACTTC. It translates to CASSLQETQYF.

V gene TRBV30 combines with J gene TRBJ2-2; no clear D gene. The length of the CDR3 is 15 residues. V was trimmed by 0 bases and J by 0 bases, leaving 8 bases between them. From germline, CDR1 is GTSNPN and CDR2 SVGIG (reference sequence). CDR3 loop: CAWSVSQSNTGELFF. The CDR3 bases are TGTGCCTGGAGTGTAAGTCAGTCGAACACCGGGGAGCTGTTTTTT.

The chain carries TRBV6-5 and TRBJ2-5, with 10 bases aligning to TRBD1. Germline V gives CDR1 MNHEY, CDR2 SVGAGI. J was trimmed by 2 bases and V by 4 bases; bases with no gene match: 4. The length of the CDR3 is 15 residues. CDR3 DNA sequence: TGTGCCAGCAGTTCCGACAGGGGGCCTCAAGAGACCCAGTACTTC. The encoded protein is CASSSDRGPQETQYF.

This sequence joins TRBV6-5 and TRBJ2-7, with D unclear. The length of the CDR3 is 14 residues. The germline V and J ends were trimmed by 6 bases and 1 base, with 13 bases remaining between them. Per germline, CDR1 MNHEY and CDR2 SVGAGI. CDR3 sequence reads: CASSKTTPSYEQYF. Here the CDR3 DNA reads TGTGCCAGCAGCAAAACGACACCTTCCTACGAGCAGTACTTC.

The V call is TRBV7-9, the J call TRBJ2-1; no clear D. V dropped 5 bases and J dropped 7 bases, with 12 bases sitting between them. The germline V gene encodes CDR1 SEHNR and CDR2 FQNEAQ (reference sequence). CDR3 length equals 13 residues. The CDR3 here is CASSPIGRNEQFF. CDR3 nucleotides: TGTGCCAGCAGCCCTATCGGTCGGAATGAGCAGTTCTTC.

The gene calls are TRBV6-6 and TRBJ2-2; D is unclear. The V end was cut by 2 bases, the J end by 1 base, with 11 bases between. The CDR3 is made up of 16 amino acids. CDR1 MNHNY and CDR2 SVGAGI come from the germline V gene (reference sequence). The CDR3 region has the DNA TGTGCCAGCAGTTACGAGTCCATCTTGAACACCGGGGAGCTGTTTTTT. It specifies CASSYESILNTGELFF.

CDR3 in amino acids: CASSGGEWRIGYGYTF. The CDR3 region has the DNA TGTGCCAGCAGTGGGGGCGAGTGGCGCATTGGCTATGGCTACACCTTC. The V call is TRBV6-1, the J call TRBJ1-2; tentatively, D is TRBD1 (5 bases). V lost 4 bases and J 4 bases, leaving 19 bases between the germline ends. In germline, CDR1 is MNHNS, CDR2 SASEGT. This CDR3 is built from 16 residues.

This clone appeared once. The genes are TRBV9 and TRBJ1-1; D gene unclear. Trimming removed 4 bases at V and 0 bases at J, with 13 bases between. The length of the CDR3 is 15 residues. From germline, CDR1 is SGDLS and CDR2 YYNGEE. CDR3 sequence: CASSSRRGVNTEAFF. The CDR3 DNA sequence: TGTGCCAGCAGCTCGAGACGGGGTGTGAACACTGAAGCTTTCTTT.

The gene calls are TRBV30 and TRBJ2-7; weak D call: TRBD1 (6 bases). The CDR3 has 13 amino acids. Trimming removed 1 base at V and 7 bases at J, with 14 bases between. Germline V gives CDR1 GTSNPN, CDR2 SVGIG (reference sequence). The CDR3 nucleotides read TGTGCCTGGAGTGATAAAATAGGGGGAGAGCAGTACTTC. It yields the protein CAWSDKIGGEQYF.